Listed below are T cell receptor beta chains from one sample, sequenced in a study of tumor and adjacent non-tumor tissue in lung cancer. One entry per CDR3 protein, called by TCRdb with MiXCR from the multiplex PCR reads. The profile covers 43,000 or so distinct CDR3 sequences, with 60% appearing a single time and around 45% taken by the ten largest. The sample comprised distant non-tumor lung tissue. These receptors were obtained from a man between 50 and 59 years old with non-small cell lung cancer. Each CDR3 is given without its conserved first and last residue. The order of the fields is V gene, J gene, CDR3 protein.

V gene: TRBV20-1
J gene: TRBJ2-2
CDR3 protein: STNPGGFTRELF

V gene: TRBV28
J gene: TRBJ2-3
CDR3 protein: ASSRFQGSSTDTQY

V gene: TRBV11-2
J gene: TRBJ2-2
CDR3 protein: ASVGGSGRSTGQLF

V gene: TRBV6-1
J gene: TRBJ1-4
CDR3 protein: ASSAVLVEKLF

V gene: TRBV12-5
J gene: TRBJ2-5
CDR3 protein: ASAASGSFWETQY

V gene: TRBV24-1
J gene: TRBJ2-1
CDR3 protein: ATSDLHGGNSYDEQF

V gene: TRBV11-2
J gene: TRBJ2-2
CDR3 protein: ASSTSRWGASTGELF

V gene: TRBV30
J gene: TRBJ1-5
CDR3 protein: TWSPGTGVQPQH

V gene: TRBV29-1
J gene: TRBJ2-1
CDR3 protein: IVSNGWAPEQF

V gene: TRBV20-1
J gene: TRBJ2-5
CDR3 protein: NARDSIQETQY

V gene: TRBV20-1
J gene: TRBJ2-7
CDR3 protein: SARDLAGQRSSEQY

V gene: TRBV5-1
J gene: TRBJ2-7
CDR3 protein: ASSSQQPNYEQY

V gene: TRBV12-3/TRBV12-4
J gene: TRBJ2-3
CDR3 protein: ASTLGGDTDTQY

V gene: TRBV2
J gene: TRBJ1-5
CDR3 protein: TSSGDRTLSRNDQPQH

V gene: TRBV7-9
J gene: TRBJ2-6
CDR3 protein: ASSLKVPRTGLDPGANVPT